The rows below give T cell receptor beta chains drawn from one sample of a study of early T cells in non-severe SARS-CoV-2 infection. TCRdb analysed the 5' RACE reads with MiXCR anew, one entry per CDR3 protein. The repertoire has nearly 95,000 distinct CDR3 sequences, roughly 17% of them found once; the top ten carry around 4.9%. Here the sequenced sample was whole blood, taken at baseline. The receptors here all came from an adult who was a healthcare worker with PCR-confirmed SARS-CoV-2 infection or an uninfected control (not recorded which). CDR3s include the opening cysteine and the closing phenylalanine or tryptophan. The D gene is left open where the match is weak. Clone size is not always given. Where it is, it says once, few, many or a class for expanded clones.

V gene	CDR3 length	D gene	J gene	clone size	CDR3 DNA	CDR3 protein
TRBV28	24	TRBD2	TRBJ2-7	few	TGTGCCAGCAGTTTTGTTTTGGTGGGCGGCACCGGGACTAGCGGCCCCAGGAGCTCCTACGAGCAGTACTTC	CASSFVLVGGTGTSGPRSSYEQYF
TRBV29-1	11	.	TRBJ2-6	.	TGCAGCGCCCTTGAGGCCAACGTCCTGACTTTC	CSALEANVLTF
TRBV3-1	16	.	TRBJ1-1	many	TGTGCCAGCAGCCAAGATAGCAGCCAAGAGGACACTGAAGCTTTCTTT	CASSQDSSQEDTEAFF
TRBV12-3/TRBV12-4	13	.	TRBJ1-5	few	TGTGCCAGCAGTACACGAAGCAATCAGCCCCAGCATTTT	CASSTRSNQPQHF
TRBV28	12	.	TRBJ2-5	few	TGTGCCAGCAGTTTGCCGCGGGAGACCCAGTACTTC	CASSLPRETQYF
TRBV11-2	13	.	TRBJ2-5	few	TGTGCCAGCAGCTTACCGTACCAAGAGACCCAGTACTTC	CASSLPYQETQYF
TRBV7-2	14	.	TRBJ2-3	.	TGTGCCAGCAGCTTAACCCGGGCTACAGATACGCAGTATTTT	CASSLTRATDTQYF
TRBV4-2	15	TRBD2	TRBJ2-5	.	TGTGCCAGCAGCCAAACCAGCGGGATCCAAGAGACCCAGTACTTC	CASSQTSGIQETQYF
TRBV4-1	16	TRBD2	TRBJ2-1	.	TGCGCCAGCAGCCAAGATTACGGGAGGGCCGGGAATGAGCAGTTCTTC	CASSQDYGRAGNEQFF
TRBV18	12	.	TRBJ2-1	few	TGTGCCAGCACTATAGGGGGTAATGAGCAGTTCTTC	CASTIGGNEQFF
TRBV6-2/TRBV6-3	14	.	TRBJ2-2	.	TGTGCCAGCAGTTTAACGGGGGCGCTCGGGGAGCTGTTTTTT	CASSLTGALGELFF
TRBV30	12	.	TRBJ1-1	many	TGTGCCTGGAGTGACGGGAACACTGAAGCTTTCTTT	CAWSDGNTEAFF
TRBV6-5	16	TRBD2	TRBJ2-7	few	TGTGCCAGCAGCACACTAGCGGGAGGGCATCGCTTCGAGCAGTACTTC	CASSTLAGGHRFEQYF
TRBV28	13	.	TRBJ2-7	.	TGTGCCAGCAGTTTTACCGGTACCTACGAGCAGTACTTC	CASSFTGTYEQYF
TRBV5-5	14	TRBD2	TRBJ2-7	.	TGTGCCAGCAGCTTCGGACTAGCGGGCTACGAGCAGTACTTC	CASSFGLAGYEQYF
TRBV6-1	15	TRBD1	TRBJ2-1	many	TGTGCCAGCGGATCCCTCCCGGGGACAGGGTTCTTTGTGTTCTTC	CASGSLPGTGFFVFF
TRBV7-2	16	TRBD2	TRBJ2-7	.	TGTGCCAGCAGCTTAACGGGACTAGCGCTAAGCTACGAGCAGTACTTC	CASSLTGLALSYEQYF
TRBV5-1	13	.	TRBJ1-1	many	TGCGCCAGCAGCTTCAAGGCAACCACTGAAGCTTTCTTT	CASSFKATTEAFF
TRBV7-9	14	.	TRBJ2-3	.	TGTGCCAGCAGCTCCCAAGACCAGTATGTTACGCAGTATTTT	CASSSQDQYVTQYF
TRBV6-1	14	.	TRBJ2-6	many	TGTGCCAGCAGTCGGCCATCTGGGGCCAACGTCCTGACTTTC	CASSRPSGANVLTF
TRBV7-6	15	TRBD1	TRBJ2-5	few	TGTGCCAGCAGCTTAAGGGGACAGGAGGAGGAGACCCAGTACTTC	CASSLRGQEEETQYF
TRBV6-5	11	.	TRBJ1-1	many	TGTGCCAGCAGTTACCCGCCGTCGGCTTTCTTT	CASSYPPSAFF
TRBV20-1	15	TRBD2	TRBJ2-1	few	TGCAGTGCTAGAGAATTAGCGGGAGTAACGAATGAGCAGTTCTTC	CSARELAGVTNEQFF
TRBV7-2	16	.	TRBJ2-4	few	TGTGCCAGCAGCTTAGCGGGCACCTTAGCCAAAAACATTCAGTACTTC	CASSLAGTLAKNIQYF
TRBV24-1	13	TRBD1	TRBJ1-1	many	TGTGCCACCAGTACGACAGGGGGAACTGAAGCTTTCTTT	CATSTTGGTEAFF
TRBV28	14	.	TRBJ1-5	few	TGTGCCAGCAGAGAGGGGGTGAGCAATCAGCCCCAGCATTTT	CASREGVSNQPQHF
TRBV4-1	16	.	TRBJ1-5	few	TGCGCCAGCAGCCAAGGGAACTGGAATTTAGATCAGCCCCAGCATTTT	CASSQGNWNLDQPQHF
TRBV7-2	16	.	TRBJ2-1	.	TGTGCCAGCAGCCCCGTATATAGCAGGGACTACAATGAGCAGTTCTTC	CASSPVYSRDYNEQFF
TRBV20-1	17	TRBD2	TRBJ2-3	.	TGCAGTGCTCGCTCCGGGACTAGCGGGAGACGTTCCAATACGCAGTATTTT	CSARSGTSGRRSNTQYF
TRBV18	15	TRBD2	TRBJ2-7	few	TGTGCCAGCTCACCACCCCTAGCGGCGGCCTACGAGCAGTACTTC	CASSPPLAAAYEQYF
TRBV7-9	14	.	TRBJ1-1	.	TGTGCCAGCAGCCCCGGCAGGGTGAACACTGAAGCTTTCTTT	CASSPGRVNTEAFF
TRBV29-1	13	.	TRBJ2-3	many	TGCAGCGTCGGAGAGAGACGCGGAGATACGCAGTATTTT	CSVGERRGDTQYF
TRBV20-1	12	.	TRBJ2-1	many	TGCAGTGCTAGCGACGACGGGACCCACCAGTTCTTC	CSASDDGTHQFF
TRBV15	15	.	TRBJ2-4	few	TGTGCCACCAGCAGAGATGACGGGGCCAAAAACATTCAGTACTTC	CATSRDDGAKNIQYF
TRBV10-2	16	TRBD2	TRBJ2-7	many	TGCGCCAGCAGTGGGGGACTAGCGGGAGAGTCCTACGAGCAGTACTTC	CASSGGLAGESYEQYF
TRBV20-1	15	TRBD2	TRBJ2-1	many	TGCAGTGCGATTGATCTAGCGGACCCCTACAATGAGCAGTTCTTC	CSAIDLADPYNEQFF
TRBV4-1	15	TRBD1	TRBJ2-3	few	TGCGCCAGCAGCCAAATACAGGGGCCCCCAGATACGCAGTATTTT	CASSQIQGPPDTQYF
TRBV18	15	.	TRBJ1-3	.	TGTGCCAGCTCACCATGGGAAAAGGCTGGAAACACCATATATTTT	CASSPWEKAGNTIYF
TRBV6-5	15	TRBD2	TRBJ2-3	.	TGTGCCAGCAGTTACTCGCACCTAGCGGCAGATACGCAGTATTTT	CASSYSHLAADTQYF
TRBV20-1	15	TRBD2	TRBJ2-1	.	TGCAGTGCTCATACCGGGACTAGCGGGGTCCATGAGCAGTTCTTC	CSAHTGTSGVHEQFF
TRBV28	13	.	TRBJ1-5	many	TGTGCCAGCAGTTCCCTCACGTATCAGCCCCAGCATTTT	CASSSLTYQPQHF
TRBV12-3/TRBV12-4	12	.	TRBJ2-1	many	TGTGCCAGCAGTTTCGAGAGCGGAGAGCAGTTCTTC	CASSFESGEQFF
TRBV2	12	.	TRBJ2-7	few	TGTGCCAGCAGCCTGGACAGCTACGAGCAGTACTTC	CASSLDSYEQYF
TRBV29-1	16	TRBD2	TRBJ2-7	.	TGCAGCGTTGAAGATGGGGCGAGCGGGAGTCTAATCGAGCAGTACTTC	CSVEDGASGSLIEQYF